The 12 T cell receptor beta chains given below trace back to one sample, sequenced in a study of T cell responses to AZD1222 COVID-19 vaccine. Produced via immunoSEQ multiplex PCR; TCRdb's table is partial and in-frame only. The sample lists 95,000 to 150,000 clones, about 89% seen once, with around 10% in the top ten. Specimen: peripheral blood, collected on day 0 of MenACWY control vaccination. Every receptor here comes from an adult in good health.

This clone was recorded only once. The V and J genes are TRBV7-9 and TRBJ2-1; 7 positions agree with TRBD1. The CDR3 loop spans 15 amino acids. Trimming took 5 bases from V and 2 from J; bases not matched to a gene: 6. Germline loops: CDR1 SEHNR, CDR2 FQNEAQ (reference sequence). The CDR3 spells CASSPRQGAYNEQFF. DNA of the CDR3: TGTGCCAGCAGCCCCCGACAGGGAGCCTACAATGAGCAGTTCTTC. The whole variable domain, remainder taken from reference TRBV7-9 and TRBJ2-1, is DTGVSQNPRHKITKRGQNVTFRCDPISEHNRLYWYRQTLGQGPEFLTYFQNEAQLEKSRLLSDRFSAERPKGSFSTLEIQRTEQGDSAMYLCASSPRQGAYNEQFFGPGTRLTVL.

Concerning this clone itself: An end of the junction does not agree with germline; a read error may underlie this. In the same sample, other DNA sequences code for this CDR3. This sequence joins TRBV4-2 and TRBJ2-7; D ambiguous. The CDR3 loop spans 13 amino acids. Germline V CDR1 and CDR2: LGHNA, YNFKEQ. The CDR3 DNA follows: TGTGCCAGTAGCCAAGAACTCCCCGGCGAGCAGTACTTC. Translated: CASSQELPGEQYF.

The chain links TRBV21-1 to TRBJ2-1; no check of the table's D call, TRBD2, against the DNA was made. TRBV21-1 is a known pseudogene. There are 19 residues in the CDR3. The CDR3 sequence: CASSKGGTSGKSSYNEQFF. CDR3 DNA sequence: TGTGCCAGCAGCAAAGGTGGGACTAGCGGGAAGAGCTCCTACAATGAGCAGTTCTTC.

The genes are TRBV7-3 and TRBJ2-7; 7 nucleotides agree with TRBD2. With 1 base clipped from V and 5 bases from J, the junction kept 11 bases outside the gene matches. The CDR3 spans 16 residues. CDR1 is SGHTA, CDR2 FQGTGA, per germline. The CDR3, as DNA: TGTGCCAGCAGCTTAAATGGGGGAGGGACGTCGGACGAGCAGTACTTC. The encoded protein is CASSLNGGGTSDEQYF.

The chain carries TRBV5-8 and TRBJ1-1; D is unresolved. This CDR3 is 14 amino acids long. The ends were cut back, 2 bases at V and 1 base at J, with 9 bases in the middle. Germline CDR1 reads SGHTS; CDR2 reads YDEGEE. The chain's CDR3 is CASSFAGGNTEAFF. The CDR3 coding sequence is TGTGCCAGCAGCTTCGCGGGTGGGAACACTGAAGCTTTCTTT.

J is TRBJ2-5 and V is TRBV6-5, with a tentative D call TRBD2 (6 bases). Trimming stripped 5 bases from V and 5 bases from J, with 9 bases between. The CDR3 loop spans 12 amino acids. Germline loops: CDR1 MNHEY, CDR2 SVGAGI. The CDR3 DNA reads as TGTGCCAGCAGTATGACTAGGGAGACCCAGTACTTC. Protein sequence: CASSMTRETQYF.

V gene TRBV6-5 combines with J gene TRBJ2-7; D may be TRBD1 (6 bases). V was trimmed by 0 bases and J by 4 bases, leaving 13 bases between them. CDR3 size: 15 residues. Germline V gene data show CDR1 as MNHEY and CDR2 as SVGAGI. CDR3 sequence: CASSYSEGGFYEQYF. The CDR3 coding sequence is TGTGCCAGCAGTTACTCGGAAGGGGGATTTTACGAGCAGTACTTC.

This rearrangement joins TRBV7-9 to TRBJ2-5, with D maybe TRBD1 (5 bases). Germline V gives CDR1 SEHNR, CDR2 FQNEAQ (reference sequence). Trimming removed 1 base from V and 2 bases from J, with 20 bases in between. The CDR3 consists of 18 residues. CDR3 in DNA: TGTGCCAGCAGCTTAGTCTTCAGTGTGGGGCCCGTACAAGAGACCCAGTACTTC. Its protein is CASSLVFSVGPVQETQYF. Using reference TRBV7-9 and TRBJ2-5 for the parts outside the CDR3, the full variable domain is DTGVSQNPRHKITKRGQNVTFRCDPISEHNRLYWYRQTLGQGPEFLTYFQNEAQLEKSRLLSDRFSAERPKGSFSTLEIQRTEQGDSAMYLCASSLVFSVGPVQETQYFGPGTRLLVL.

V usage is TRBV20-1 and J usage is TRBJ1-3, with D unclear. Germline CDR1 is DFQATT and CDR2 is SNEGSKA (reference sequence). Between the trimmed V and J ends, which lost 3 bases and 0 bases, there was a span of 6 bases. The CDR3 sequence is 13 residues long. Written as DNA, the CDR3 is TGCAGTGCTAGTCTGCTCTCTGGAAACACCATATATTTT. Its translation: CSASLLSGNTIYF.

The chain employs TRBV6-5 and TRBJ2-1; unclear D gene. V was cut by 1 base and J by 1 base, with 8 bases left in between. This CDR3 comprises 15 residues. From germline, CDR1 is MNHEY and CDR2 SVGAGI. The CDR3 loop reads CASSYFVVSYNEQFF. DNA for the CDR3: TGTGCCAGCAGTTACTTTGTGGTATCCTACAATGAGCAGTTCTTC.

The gene calls are TRBV30 and TRBJ1-2; possibly TRBD1 for D (5 bases). The V gene lost 4 bases and the J gene lost 4 bases, with 13 bases spanning the gap. Germline CDR1 GTSNPN, CDR2 SVGIG (reference sequence). There are 13 residues in the CDR3. The CDR3 is CAWKGAASYGYTF. CDR3 nucleotides: TGTGCCTGGAAAGGGGCTGCGTCCTATGGCTACACCTTC.

This chain joins TRBV30 and TRBJ2-1, with 8 nucleotides matching TRBD2. Germline V gene sequence: CDR1 GTSNPN, CDR2 SVGIG (reference sequence). J was trimmed by 7 bases and V by 0 bases; bases with no gene match: 11. The CDR3 contains 16 residues. The CDR3 DNA sequence: TGTGCCTGGAGTGTCCCCAACGGGAGGGCCCGGAATGAGCAGTTCTTC. Protein sequence: CAWSVPNGRARNEQFF. Combining the CDR3 with reference TRBV30 and TRBJ2-1 gives the whole variable domain SQTIHQWPATLVQPVGSPLSLECTVEGTSNPNLYWYRQAAGRGLQLLFYSVGIGQISSEVPQNLSASRPQDRQFILSSKKLLLSDSGFYLCAWSVPNGRARNEQFFGPGTRLTVL.